This T cell receptor beta chain is from a study of cytomegalovirus exposure and HLA in healthy donors. Researchers ran the PCR with 60 Vbeta and 13 Jbeta primers. Sequencing used immunoSEQ multiplex PCR; TCRdb keeps in-frame clones, though not all of them. The table has over 150,000 clones, around 80% seen once. The study's findings and limits: Another analysis was done later, and it associated more than 15,000 TCR beta sequences with HLA alleles at 0.05 false discovery rate.

Comment on this clone: Its antigen is not known.

The V gene's germline CDR1 is MDHEN and CDR2 SYDVKM. This CDR3 is built from 16 residues. V and J are TRBV28 and TRBJ2-5, with 8 nucleotides matching TRBD2. The closer fit of TRBJ2-7 to the DNA end suggests the J call may be wrong. Sequencing used PBMCs. The origin of this receptor is a woman in her 50s in good health and CMV-seropositive. The CDR3 here is CASSWRASGRSYEQYF. Written as DNA, the CDR3 is TGTGCCAGCAGTTGGCGGGCTAGCGGGCGTTCCTACGAGCAGTACTTC.